The 20 T cell receptor beta chains presented below share a single source sample, sequenced in a study of cytomegalovirus exposure and HLA in healthy donors (dated by TCRdb to the late 2010s). The library relied on the immunoSEQ multiplex PCR assay. For the multiplex PCR, a mixture combining 60 forward primers for TCR Vbeta segments and 13 reverse primers for TCR Jbeta segments was used. Held by TCRdb, this immuneACCESS table contains in-frame sequences only and omits some clones. Under half of the omission traces to an unresolved V gene where checked; the cause of the rest is unknown. The sample table records some 180,000 clones; 82% of these occur just once. Approximately 1.5% of the sample lies in the top ten. Material for sequencing was PBMCs. These receptors were taken from a man aged 40-55 years in good health and CMV-seronegative.

CDR3 coding DNA: TGTGCCAGCAGGCGGACAGGGGGCACAGAGACCCAGTACTTC. Its translation: CASRRTGGTETQYF. The chain carries TRBV6-1 and TRBJ2-5; TRBD1 matches 11 bases. The junction had 4 bases not matched to a gene; V was cut back by 6 bases and J by 4 bases. The length of the CDR3 is 14 residues. Germline V gives CDR1 MNHNS, CDR2 SASEGT.

This clone was observed a single time. The chain links TRBV5-1 to TRBJ1-4; D uncertain. Germline CDR1 is SGHRS and CDR2 is YFSETQ. The CDR3 sequence is 13 residues long. With 4 bases removed from V and 7 bases from J, the gap between germline ends came to 11 bases. CDR3 coding DNA: TGCGCCAGCAGCCGAAATACCGGTGAAAAACTGTTTTTT. Translated, it gives CASSRNTGEKLFF.

This chain joins TRBV4-1 and TRBJ2-3; 9 nucleotides line up with TRBD2. This CDR3 contains 14 residues. V shed 6 bases and J 0 bases; nucleotides not matched to a gene: 1. Germline loops: CDR1 MGHRA, CDR2 YSYEKL. The CDR3 loop is CASSLAGSTDTQYF. As DNA, the CDR3 is TGCGCCAGCAGTCTAGCGGGGAGCACAGATACGCAGTATTTT.

The chain uses TRBV5-5 and TRBJ2-1; D gene uncertain. The CDR3 is made up of 11 amino acids. V was shortened by 4 bases and J by 5 bases, with 4 bases between the two germline ends. The germline V gene encodes CDR1 SGHKS and CDR2 YYEKEE (reference sequence). The CDR3 coding sequence is TGTGCCAGCAGCCAGAACAATGAGCAGTTCTTC. Residues: CASSQNNEQFF.

The chain links TRBV5-1 to TRBJ1-1; a possible D gene is TRBD1 (6 bases). CDR1 is SGHRS, CDR2 YFSETQ, per germline. The CDR3 loop spans 15 amino acids. Between the trimmed V and J ends, which lost 0 bases and 1 base, there was a span of 10 bases. The CDR3 DNA reads TGCGCCAGCAGCTTGGGGGGGCATGGGAACACTGAAGCTTTCTTT. It codes for CASSLGGHGNTEAFF.

The rearrangement joins TRBV9 to TRBJ2-7; 12 nucleotides line up with TRBD2. There are 19 residues in the CDR3. The germline V gene encodes CDR1 SGDLS and CDR2 YYNGEE. V shed 0 bases, J shed 4 bases, and the junction held 14 bases outside the gene matches. CDR3 DNA: TGTGCCAGCAGCGTAGTGACTAGCGGGAGACTTTATCCTCTTTACGAGCAGTACTTC. Its translation: CASSVVTSGRLYPLYEQYF.

The sample holds a few counts of this clone. The chain uses TRBV28 and TRBJ1-4, with D maybe TRBD1 (6 bases). The CDR3 has 16 amino acids. V was shortened by 4 bases and J by 1 base, with 13 bases between the two germline ends. CDR1 is MDHEN and CDR2 is SYDVKM in the germline V gene. CDR3 sequence: CASSSTPQGTNEKLFF. CDR3 nucleotides: TGTGCCAGCAGTTCAACGCCACAGGGAACTAATGAAAAACTGTTTTTT.

The chain uses TRBV28 and TRBJ1-1; 8 bases fit TRBD1. Germline trimming cut 6 bases from V and 5 bases from J; bases unmatched to any gene: 8. Per the germline V gene, CDR1 is MDHEN and CDR2 is SYDVKM. CDR3 length: 14 residues. CDR3 DNA sequence: TGTGCCAGCAGGATCCACAGGGGGAATACTGAAGCTTTCTTT. Translation: CASRIHRGNTEAFF.

J is TRBJ2-4 and V is TRBV29-1; the D gene is possibly TRBD2 (7 bases). Germline CDR1 is SQVTM and CDR2 is ANQGSEA. Trimming stripped 4 bases from V and 6 bases from J, with 16 bases between. This CDR3 spans 14 amino acids. CDR3 coding DNA: TGCAGCGTTGGAGAGAGGGGGGGCCGAAACATTCAGTACTTC. It yields the protein CSVGERGGRNIQYF.

There are a few counts of this clone. This sequence joins TRBV29-1 and TRBJ1-2; maybe TRBD1 (6 bases). V gave up 3 bases and J gave up 6 bases, with 11 bases separating them. Germline V gene lookup returns CDR1 SQVTM and CDR2 ANQGSEA. The CDR3 totals 12 residues. The CDR3 bases are TGCAGCGTTGACAGGGGCAAGGATGGCTACACCTTC. Translating it yields CSVDRGKDGYTF.

This clone was detected a few times. The chain has TRBV7-2 and TRBJ2-7; a weak D match, TRBD2 (5 bases). V gave up 3 bases and J gave up 1 base, with 10 bases separating them. Germline lookup yields CDR1 SGHTA and CDR2 FQGNSA. The CDR3 is 14 amino acids. DNA for the CDR3: TGTGCCAGCAGCTTCGGGGTGGGGTCCTACGAGCAGTACTTC. Protein product: CASSFGVGSYEQYF.

The chain recombines TRBV10-1 with TRBJ2-7, with 10 nucleotides matching TRBD2. Germline V lookup: CDR1 WNHNN, CDR2 SYGVQD (reference sequence). Unmatched junction bases numbered 13, after V lost 2 bases and J lost 3 bases. This CDR3 comprises 18 residues. The DNA of the CDR3 is TGCGCCAGCAGTGAGGGACTAGCGGATCTATCTAACAGCTACGAGCAGTACTTC. Residues: CASSEGLADLSNSYEQYF.

This sequence joins TRBV4-1 and TRBJ2-1; D not resolved. V dropped 1 base and J dropped 0 bases, with 19 bases sitting between them. Germline CDR1 and CDR2: MGHRA and YSYEKL. This CDR3 is built from 19 residues. CDR3 in DNA: TGCGCCAGCAGCCAAGGAGTCACGATTCACAACAGCTCCTACAATGAGCAGTTCTTC. Its protein is CASSQGVTIHNSSYNEQFF.

The chain joins TRBV28 to TRBJ1-6; no firm D call. This CDR3 is built from 13 residues. The germline V gene has CDR1 MDHEN and CDR2 SYDVKM. The V end lost 7 bases, the J end lost 8 bases, and 12 bases lay between the germline ends. CDR3 region: CASNSRLDSPLHF. The CDR3 DNA reads as TGTGCCAGCAACTCCAGGCTGGATTCACCCCTCCACTTT.

The rearrangement joins TRBV15 to TRBJ2-5; 16 bases are a match to TRBD2. With V trimmed by 5 bases and J by 4 bases, 16 bases remained unmatched. There are 20 residues in the CDR3. Looked up from germline, CDR1 is LNHNV and CDR2 is YYDKDF (reference sequence). CDR3 in DNA: TGTGCCACCAGCGGTGAGGGGACTAGCGGGAGGGTAGGGTACGGAGAGACCCAGTACTTC. Amino acids: CATSGEGTSGRVGYGETQYF.

This chain joins TRBV27 and TRBJ2-1, with TRBD2 identical over 10 bases. The CDR3 spans 15 residues. The trim removed 5 bases at V and 6 bases at J, leaving 7 bases unmatched. CDR1 MNHEY and CDR2 SMNVEV come from the germline V gene (reference sequence). This chain's CDR3 is CASSPGTSVGNEQFF. CDR3 sequence (DNA): TGTGCCAGCAGTCCCGGGACTAGCGTAGGCAATGAGCAGTTCTTC.

The chain uses TRBV28 and TRBJ2-1, with 9 nucleotides matching TRBD2. CDR1 is MDHEN, CDR2 SYDVKM, per germline. Trimming at V came to 5 bases and at J to 7 bases, leaving 9 bases not matched to a gene. This CDR3 has 15 residues. As DNA, the CDR3 is TGTGCCAGCAGTACTTCTAGCGGGAATCGGAATGAGCAGTTCTTC. As protein: CASSTSSGNRNEQFF.

The J gene is TRBJ2-7, the V gene TRBV5-6; 8 bases are a match to TRBD1. V shed 4 bases and J 2 bases; nucleotides not matched to a gene: 8. The CDR3 contains 15 residues. CDR1 is SGHDT and CDR2 is YYEEEE in the germline V gene. The DNA of the CDR3 is TGTGCCAGCAGCCCAGACAGGGGCTCGACCTACGAGCAGTACTTC. This codes for CASSPDRGSTYEQYF. Drawing the rest from reference TRBV5-6 and TRBJ2-7, the complete variable domain is DAGVTQSPTHLIKTRGQQVTLRCSPKSGHDTVSWYQQALGQGPQFIFQYYEEEERQRGNFPDRFSGHQFPNYSSELNVNALLLGDSALYLCASSPDRGSTYEQYFGPGTRLTVT.

The CDR3 sequence is CATRDPGGTYNEQFF. Written as DNA, the CDR3 is TGCGCCACCAGGGATCCCGGGGGTACCTACAATGAGCAGTTCTTC. V is TRBV5-1 and J is TRBJ2-1; TRBD2 is a possible D gene (6 bases). The CDR3 covers 15 residues. The V gene's germline CDR1 is SGHRS and CDR2 YFSETQ. Trimming left V 9 bases short and J 2 bases short, with 18 bases between.

CDR3 in amino acids: CASSRGGGQDSPLHF. The CDR3 nucleotides are TGTGCCAGCAGCCGAGGGGGGGGGCAGGATTCACCCCTCCACTTT. The chain is built from TRBV5-4 and TRBJ1-6, with D possibly matching TRBD1 (6 bases). This CDR3 spans 15 amino acids. Trimming took off 4 bases at V and 8 bases at J, with 16 bases between the two ends. Germline CDR1 is SGHNT and CDR2 is YYREEE (reference sequence). The complete variable domain, with remaining parts taken from reference TRBV5-4 and TRBJ1-6, reads ETGVTQSPTHLIKTRGQQVTLRCSSQSGHNTVSWYQQALGQGPQFIFQYYREEENGRGNFPPRFSGLQFPNYSSELNVNALELDDSALYLCASSRGGGQDSPLHFGNGTRLTVT.